This T cell receptor (beta chain) was documented in a study of CXCR3-negative and CXCR3-positive naive CD8 T cells. General study results and limits: The TRB CDR3s that CXCR3-positive naive cells carried were more hydrophobic than those of CXCR3-negative naive cells.

This CDR3 spans 16 amino acids. Germline CDR1 is MNHEY and CDR2 is SVGEGT. Worth noting for this clonotype: The antigen is unknown.

The libraries of TRB cDNA were constructed through 5' RACE using UMI labels. Following a re-call of the 5' RACE reads, TCRdb has one entry per CDR3 protein and lacks DNA. The sample totals 120,000 to 150,000 distinct CDR3 sequences; its top ten clones hold approximately 0.27%. Per CD8+ T cell subset, triplicate sorts of approximately 290,000 cells each were done. CD45RO-CCR7+CD27+CD95- defined naive CD8+ T cells. Sequenced material: naive CXCR3+ CD8+ T cells from blood. Subset here: CD45RO-CCR7+CD27+CD95- naive CD8+ T cells expressing CXCR3 (TNR3+). The chain joins TRBV6-2 or TRBV6-3 to TRBJ1-1; TCRdb gives TRBD1 as the D gene, but with no DNA this cannot be confirmed. This TCR derives from a human donor in good health. Some clones in this sample may be carry-over from other donors' samples. CDR3 sequence: CASSSPPAGMDTEAFF.